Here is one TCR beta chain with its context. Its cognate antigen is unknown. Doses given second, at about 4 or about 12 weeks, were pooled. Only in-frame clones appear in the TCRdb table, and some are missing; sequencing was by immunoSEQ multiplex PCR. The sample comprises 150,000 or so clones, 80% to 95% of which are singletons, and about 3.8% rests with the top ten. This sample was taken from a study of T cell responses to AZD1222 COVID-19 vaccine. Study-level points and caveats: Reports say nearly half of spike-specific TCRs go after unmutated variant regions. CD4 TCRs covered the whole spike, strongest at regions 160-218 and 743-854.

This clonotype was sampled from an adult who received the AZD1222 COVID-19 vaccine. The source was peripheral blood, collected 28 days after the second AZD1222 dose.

The CDR3 coding sequence is TGTGCCAGCAGCCAAGGAGGGGGCCGGGCTGAAGCTTTCTTT. Translated: CASSQGGGRAEAFF. The rearrangement joins TRBV3-1 (or the pseudogene TRBV3-2) to TRBJ1-1, with 7 positions matching TRBD1. This CDR3 has 14 residues. Germline loops: CDR1 LGHDT, CDR2 YNNKEL (reference sequence). V was clipped by 1 base and J by 6 bases; unmatched bases: 5.